This TCR beta chain was profiled in a study of metastatic and nonmetastatic thyroid tumors. Thyroid surgery was performed in patients who had received no treatment beforehand. Within the sample, this clone is medium-sized. TCRdb reanalyzed the PCR reads with MiXCR. The top ten hold about 18% of the sample, which has approximately 17,000 clones, about 15% seen once. This sequence was found in a male donor with papillary thyroid cancer or a benign thyroid nodule (not recorded which). Some clones in this sample may be carry-over from other donors' samples. Sample: blood.

The CDR3 sequence: CASSLAEGGRTYEQYF. The CDR3 coding sequence is TGCGCCAGCAGCTTGGCCGAAGGAGGGAGAACCTACGAGCAGTACTTC. The chain is built from TRBV5-1 and TRBJ2-7, with D possibly being TRBD2 (6 bases). Germline CDR1 SGHRS, CDR2 YFSETQ. The CDR3 is made up of 16 amino acids. Trimming removed 0 bases from V and 2 bases from J, with 15 bases in between.